Included here is one TCR beta chain sequence, with context. V lost 6 bases and J 0 bases, leaving 12 bases between the germline ends. Germline assignment: CDR1 MDHEN and CDR2 SYDVKM. CDR3 size: 16 residues. This specimen comes from a study of blood T cell repertoires in COVID-19. Study information: Researchers got acute and convalescent COVID-19 samples from the United States, Italy and Spain. In each case, the material was cDNA or gDNA derived from T cells, B-cell-depleted T cells, or PBMCs.

The method was immunoSEQ multiplex PCR; TCRdb's version includes in-frame clones alone and lacks a portion of them. The sample shows about 140,000 clones, 80% to 85% of them seen only once. Specimen: peripheral blood. This TCR was sampled from a woman aged 55-75 years with active or convalescent COVID-19. The chain carries TRBV28 and TRBJ2-6; TRBD1 might be the D (5 bases). The CDR3 DNA reads TGTGCCAGCAGCAGGGTCCTATTCTCTGGGGCCAACGTCCTGACTTTC. Translated: CASSRVLFSGANVLTF.